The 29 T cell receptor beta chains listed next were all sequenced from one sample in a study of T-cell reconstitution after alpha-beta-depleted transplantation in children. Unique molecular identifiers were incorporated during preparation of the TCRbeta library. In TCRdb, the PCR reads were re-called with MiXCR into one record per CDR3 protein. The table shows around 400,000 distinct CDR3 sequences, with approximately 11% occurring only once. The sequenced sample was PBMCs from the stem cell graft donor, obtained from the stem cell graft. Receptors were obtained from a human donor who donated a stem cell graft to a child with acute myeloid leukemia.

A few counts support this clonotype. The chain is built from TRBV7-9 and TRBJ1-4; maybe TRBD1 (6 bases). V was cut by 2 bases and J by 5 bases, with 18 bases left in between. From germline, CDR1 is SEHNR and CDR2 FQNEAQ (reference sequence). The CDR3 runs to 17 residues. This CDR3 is CASSLFQGPLENEKLFF. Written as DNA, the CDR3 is TGTGCCAGCAGCTTATTTCAGGGGCCCCTCGAAAATGAAAAACTGTTTTTT.

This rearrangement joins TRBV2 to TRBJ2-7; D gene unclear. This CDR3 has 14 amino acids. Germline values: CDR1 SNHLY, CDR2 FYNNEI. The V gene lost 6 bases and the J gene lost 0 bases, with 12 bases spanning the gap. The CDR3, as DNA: TGTGCCAGCAGGATATCAACGAGCTCCTACGAGCAGTACTTC. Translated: CASRISTSSYEQYF.

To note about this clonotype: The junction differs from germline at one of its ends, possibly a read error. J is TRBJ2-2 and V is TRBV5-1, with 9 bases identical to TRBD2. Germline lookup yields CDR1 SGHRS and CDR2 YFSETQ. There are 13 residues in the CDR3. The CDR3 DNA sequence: TGCGCCACCAGCCGACTAGCGGACGGGGAGCTGTTTTTT. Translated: CATSRLADGELFF.

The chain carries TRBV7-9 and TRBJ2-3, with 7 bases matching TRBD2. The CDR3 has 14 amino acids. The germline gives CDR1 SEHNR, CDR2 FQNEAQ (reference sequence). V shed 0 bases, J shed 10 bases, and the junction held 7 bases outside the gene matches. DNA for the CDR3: TGTGCCAGCAGCTTAGCGGGACTATCCTATCCGCAGTATTTT. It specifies CASSLAGLSYPQYF.

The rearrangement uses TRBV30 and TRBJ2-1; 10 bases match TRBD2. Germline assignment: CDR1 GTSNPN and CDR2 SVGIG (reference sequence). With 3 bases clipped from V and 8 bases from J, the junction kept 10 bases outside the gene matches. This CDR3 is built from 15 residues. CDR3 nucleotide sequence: TGTGCCTGGAGCCCGGGACTAGCGATGGGCGATGAGCAGTTCTTC. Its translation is CAWSPGLAMGDEQFF. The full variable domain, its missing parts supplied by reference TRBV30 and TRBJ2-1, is SQTIHQWPATLVQPVGSPLSLECTVEGTSNPNLYWYRQAAGRGLQLLFYSVGIGQISSEVPQNLSASRPQDRQFILSSKKLLLSDSGFYLCAWSPGLAMGDEQFFGPGTRLTVL.

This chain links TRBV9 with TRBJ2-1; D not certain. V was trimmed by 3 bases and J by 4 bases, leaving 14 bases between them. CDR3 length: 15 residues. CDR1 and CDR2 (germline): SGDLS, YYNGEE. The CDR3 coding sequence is TGTGCCAGCAGCGCATCCAGTGAGTTTTACAATGAGCAGTTCTTC. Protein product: CASSASSEFYNEQFF.

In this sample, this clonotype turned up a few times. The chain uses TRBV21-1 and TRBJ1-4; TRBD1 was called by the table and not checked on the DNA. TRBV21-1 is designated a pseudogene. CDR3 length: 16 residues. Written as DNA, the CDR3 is TGTGCCAGCAGCAGGGCCCGGGTGCCCCCTAATGAAAAACTGTTTTTT. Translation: CASSRARVPPNEKLFF.

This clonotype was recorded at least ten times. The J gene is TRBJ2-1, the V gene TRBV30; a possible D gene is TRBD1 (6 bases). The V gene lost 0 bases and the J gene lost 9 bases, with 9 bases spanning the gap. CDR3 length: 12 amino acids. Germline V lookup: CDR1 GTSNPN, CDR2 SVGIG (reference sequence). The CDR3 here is CAWSVTGTEQFF. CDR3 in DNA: TGTGCCTGGAGTGTTACAGGGACTGAGCAGTTCTTC.

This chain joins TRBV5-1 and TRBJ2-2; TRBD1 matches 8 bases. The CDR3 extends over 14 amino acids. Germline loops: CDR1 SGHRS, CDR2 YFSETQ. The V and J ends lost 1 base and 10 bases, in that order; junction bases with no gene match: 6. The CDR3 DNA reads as TGCGCCAGCAGCTTGTCCAGGGGGCGGTCGGAGCTGTTTTTT. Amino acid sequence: CASSLSRGRSELFF.

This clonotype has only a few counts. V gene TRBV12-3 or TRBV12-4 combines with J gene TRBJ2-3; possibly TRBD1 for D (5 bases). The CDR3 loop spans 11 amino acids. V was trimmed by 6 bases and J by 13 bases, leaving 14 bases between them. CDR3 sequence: CASSTGFAEYF. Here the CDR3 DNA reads TGTGCCAGCAGCACAGGATTCGCGGAGTATTTT.

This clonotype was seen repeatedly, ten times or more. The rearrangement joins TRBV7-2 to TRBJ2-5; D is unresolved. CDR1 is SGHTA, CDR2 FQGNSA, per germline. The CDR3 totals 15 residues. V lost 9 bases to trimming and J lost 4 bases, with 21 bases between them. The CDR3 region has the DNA TGTGCCAGTAGCCCTGGTAACGGTGGGCGAGAGACCCAGTACTTC. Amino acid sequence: CASSPGNGGRETQYF.

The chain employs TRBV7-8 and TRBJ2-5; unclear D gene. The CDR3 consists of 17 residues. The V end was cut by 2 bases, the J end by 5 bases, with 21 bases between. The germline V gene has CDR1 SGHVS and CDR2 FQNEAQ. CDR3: CASSLKFAPQLRETQYF. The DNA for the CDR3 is TGTGCCAGCAGCTTAAAGTTCGCCCCCCAACTTAGGGAGACCCAGTACTTC.

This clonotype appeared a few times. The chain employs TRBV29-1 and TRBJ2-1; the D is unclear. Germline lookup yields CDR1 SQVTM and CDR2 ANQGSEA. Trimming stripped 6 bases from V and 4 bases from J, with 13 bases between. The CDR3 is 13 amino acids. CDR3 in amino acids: CSVAPVFYNEQFF. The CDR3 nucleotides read TGCAGCGTGGCCCCCGTTTTTTACAATGAGCAGTTCTTC.

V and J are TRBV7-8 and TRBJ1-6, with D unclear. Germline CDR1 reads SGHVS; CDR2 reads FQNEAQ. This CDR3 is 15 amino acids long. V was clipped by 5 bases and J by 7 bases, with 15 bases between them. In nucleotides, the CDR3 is TGTGCCAGCAGCCCCCGGTTCGCGGGGAATTCACCCCTCCACTTT. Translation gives CASSPRFAGNSPLHF.

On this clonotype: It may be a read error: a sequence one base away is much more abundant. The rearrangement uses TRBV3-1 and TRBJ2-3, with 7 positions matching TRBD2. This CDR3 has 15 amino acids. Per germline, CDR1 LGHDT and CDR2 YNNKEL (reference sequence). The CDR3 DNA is TGTGCCAGCAGCCCTCGGACTAGTTTAGCAGATACGCACTATTTT. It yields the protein CASSPRTSLADTHYF.

CDR3 in amino acids: CASSQDVGPQHF. DNA of the CDR3: TGTGCCAGCAGCCAAGACGTTGGGCCCCAGCATTTT. This rearrangement joins TRBV7-2 to TRBJ1-5; no firm D call. Germline CDR1 and CDR2: SGHTA and FQGNSA. Trimming left V 5 bases short and J 9 bases short, with 11 bases between. This CDR3 has 12 amino acids.

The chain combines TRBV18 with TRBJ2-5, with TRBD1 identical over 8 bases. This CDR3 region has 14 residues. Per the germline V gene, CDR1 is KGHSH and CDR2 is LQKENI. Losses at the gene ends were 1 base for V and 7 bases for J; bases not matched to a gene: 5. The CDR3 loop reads CASSPQTGDGTQYF. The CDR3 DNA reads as TGTGCCAGCTCACCACAGACAGGGGATGGGACCCAGTACTTC.

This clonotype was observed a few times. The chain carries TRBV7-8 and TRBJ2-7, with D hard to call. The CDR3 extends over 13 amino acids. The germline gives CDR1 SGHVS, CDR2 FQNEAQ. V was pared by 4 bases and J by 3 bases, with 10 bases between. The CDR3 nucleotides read TGTGCCAGCAGCTATGGAGCAGGCTACGAGCAGTACGTC. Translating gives CASSYGAGYEQYV.

The CDR3 nucleotides are TGTGCCAGCAGCCAGGGGATGAACACCGGGGAGCTGTTTTTT. Protein product: CASSQGMNTGELFF. The chain is built from TRBV3-1 and TRBJ2-2; D remains unclear. The germline V gene has CDR1 LGHDT and CDR2 YNNKEL (reference sequence). The CDR3 contains 14 residues. Trimming removed 3 bases from V and 1 base from J, with 6 bases in between.

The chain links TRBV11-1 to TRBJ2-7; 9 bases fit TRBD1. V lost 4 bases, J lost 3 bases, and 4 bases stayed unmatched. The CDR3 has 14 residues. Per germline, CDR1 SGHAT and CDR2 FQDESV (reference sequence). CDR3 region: CASSYSGQGYEQYF. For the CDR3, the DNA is TGTGCCAGCAGCTATTCGGGACAGGGCTACGAGCAGTACTTC.

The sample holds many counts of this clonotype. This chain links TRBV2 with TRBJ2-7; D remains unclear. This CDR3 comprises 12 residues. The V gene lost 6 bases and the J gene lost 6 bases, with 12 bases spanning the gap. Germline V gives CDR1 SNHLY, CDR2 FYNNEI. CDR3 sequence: CASSDRTPEQYF. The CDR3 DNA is TGTGCCAGCAGCGATAGAACCCCCGAGCAGTACTTC.

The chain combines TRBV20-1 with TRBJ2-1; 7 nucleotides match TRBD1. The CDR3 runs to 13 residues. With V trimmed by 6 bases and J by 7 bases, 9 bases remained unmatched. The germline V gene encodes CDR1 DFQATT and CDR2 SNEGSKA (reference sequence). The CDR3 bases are TGCAGTGCCAGACCGACAGGGTGGAATGAGCAGTTCTTC. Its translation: CSARPTGWNEQFF.

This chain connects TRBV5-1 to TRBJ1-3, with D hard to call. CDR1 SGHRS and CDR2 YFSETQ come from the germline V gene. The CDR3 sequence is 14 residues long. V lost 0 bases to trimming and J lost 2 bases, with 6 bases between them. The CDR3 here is CASSLGYPGNTIYF. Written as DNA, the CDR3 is TGCGCCAGCAGCTTGGGTTACCCTGGAAACACCATATATTTT.

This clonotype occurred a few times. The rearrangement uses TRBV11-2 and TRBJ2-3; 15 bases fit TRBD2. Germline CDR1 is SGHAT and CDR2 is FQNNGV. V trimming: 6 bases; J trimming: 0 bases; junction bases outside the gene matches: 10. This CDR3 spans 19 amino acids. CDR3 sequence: CASSFLGTSGRFSTDTQYF. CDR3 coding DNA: TGTGCCAGCAGTTTCCTCGGGACTAGCGGGAGGTTTAGCACAGATACGCAGTATTTT.

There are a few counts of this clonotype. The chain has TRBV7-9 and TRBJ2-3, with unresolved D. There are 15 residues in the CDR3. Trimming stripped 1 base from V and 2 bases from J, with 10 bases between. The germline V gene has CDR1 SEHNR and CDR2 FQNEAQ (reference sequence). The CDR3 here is CASSLDSSFTDTQYF. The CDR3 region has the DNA TGTGCCAGCAGCTTAGATTCCAGTTTCACAGATACGCAGTATTTT.

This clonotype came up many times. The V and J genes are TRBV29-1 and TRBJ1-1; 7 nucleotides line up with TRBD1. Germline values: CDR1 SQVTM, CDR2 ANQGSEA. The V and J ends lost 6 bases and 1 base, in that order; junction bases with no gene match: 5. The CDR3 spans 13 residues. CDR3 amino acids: CSVGQAKNTEAFF. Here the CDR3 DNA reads TGCAGCGTAGGACAGGCTAAGAACACTGAAGCTTTCTTT.

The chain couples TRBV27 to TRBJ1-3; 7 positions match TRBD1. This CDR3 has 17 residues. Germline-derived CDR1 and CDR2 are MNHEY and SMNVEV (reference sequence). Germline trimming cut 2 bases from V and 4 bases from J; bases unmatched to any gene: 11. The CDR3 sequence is CASSLLGQRLAGNTIYF. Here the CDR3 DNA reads TGTGCCAGCAGTTTACTGGGACAGCGTCTGGCAGGAAACACCATATATTTT.

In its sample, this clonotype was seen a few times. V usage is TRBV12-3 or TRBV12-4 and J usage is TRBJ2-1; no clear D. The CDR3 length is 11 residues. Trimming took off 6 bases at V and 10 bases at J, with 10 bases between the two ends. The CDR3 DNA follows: TGTGCCAGCAGCCCGCGGACGGAGCAGTTCTTC. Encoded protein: CASSPRTEQFF.

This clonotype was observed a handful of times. The CDR3 here is CATLSQRGRREQYF. The CDR3, as DNA: TGTGCCACCCTATCTCAGAGGGGGCGCCGGGAGCAGTACTTC. The rearrangement links TRBV7-2 to TRBJ2-7; 7 positions agree with TRBD1. CDR3 length equals 14 residues. V shed 10 bases and J 7 bases; nucleotides not matched to a gene: 16. CDR1 is SGHTA, CDR2 FQGNSA, per germline. Looking up the rest from reference TRBV7-2 and TRBJ2-7 gives the full variable domain: GAGVSQSPSNKVTEKGKDVELRCDPISGHTALYWYRQSLGQGLEFLIYFQGNSAPDKSGLPSDRFSAERTGGSVSTLTIQRTQQEDSAVYLCATLSQRGRREQYFGPGTRLTVT.